The 20 T cell receptor beta chains listed next were all sequenced from one sample in a study of human thymus T cells. Thymic tissue was derived from resections collected during corrective heart surgery. Using immunoSEQ multiplex PCR, the repertoire was profiled, and TCRdb retains in-frame clones only, with some absent. The table shows 55,000 to 85,000 clones, with about 95% occurring only once. Specimen: thymus tissue. These receptor sequences come from a girl under three years old with a congenital heart defect but otherwise immunologically healthy.

The CDR3 loop reads CASSYSGQAQETQYF. CDR3 nucleotides: TGTGCCAGCAGTTACTCGGGGCAGGCGCAAGAGACCCAGTACTTC. V and J are TRBV6-5 and TRBJ2-5; D perhaps matches TRBD1 (5 bases). Germline assignment: CDR1 MNHEY and CDR2 SVGAGI. Trimming cost V 0 bases and J 2 bases, with 10 bases left between them. The CDR3 consists of 15 residues.

Written as DNA, the CDR3 is TGTGCCAGTAGTAAAAACAGGGGGCTGACCGGGGAGCTGTTTTTT. Its protein product is CASSKNRGLTGELFF. The rearrangement joins TRBV19 to TRBJ2-2, with 9 positions matching TRBD1. CDR3 length: 15 amino acids. With 4 bases clipped from V and 5 bases from J, the junction kept 5 bases outside the gene matches. From germline, CDR1 is LNHDA and CDR2 SQIVND (reference sequence).

The rearrangement uses TRBV25-1 and TRBJ2-7; 10 positions match TRBD1. The CDR3 is made up of 13 amino acids. The V gene's germline CDR1 is MGHDK and CDR2 SYGVNS. Trimming cost V 9 bases and J 4 bases; bases outside gene matches: 6. CDR3 sequence reads: CARVWDRGYEQYF. The CDR3 DNA is TGTGCCAGAGTTTGGGACAGGGGATACGAGCAGTACTTC.

V usage is TRBV5-5 and J usage is TRBJ2-5; 7 bases are shared with TRBD1. CDR3 length: 16 residues. J was trimmed by 2 bases and V by 4 bases; bases with no gene match: 11. Looked up from germline, CDR1 is SGHKS and CDR2 is YYEKEE (reference sequence). The CDR3 DNA is TGTGCCAGCAGCCATCCCCTGGGGACAGATCAAGAGACCCAGTACTTC. It specifies CASSHPLGTDQETQYF.

This chain connects TRBV18 to TRBJ2-6, with 11 positions matching TRBD2. Germline trimming cut 0 bases from V and 1 base from J; bases unmatched to any gene: 5. In germline, CDR1 is KGHSH, CDR2 LQKENI. The CDR3 extends over 19 amino acids. The CDR3 region is CASSPPWTSGPSGANVLTF. The CDR3 nucleotides read TGTGCCAGCTCACCACCGTGGACTAGCGGGCCGTCTGGGGCCAACGTCCTGACTTTC.

The rearrangement links TRBV5-1 to TRBJ2-1, with D possibly being TRBD1 or TRBD2 (5 bases each). CDR3 size: 15 residues. Germline V gives CDR1 SGHRS, CDR2 YFSETQ. V lost 4 bases and J lost 15, with 26 bases in between. CDR3 protein: CASSSLGRQQRVVFF. The CDR3 nucleotides read TGCGCCAGCAGCAGTTTAGGGCGACAGCAGAGGGTTGTGTTCTTC.

V and J are TRBV5-8 and TRBJ2-7, with D perhaps matching TRBD1 or TRBD2 (6 bases each). The germline V gene encodes CDR1 SGHTS and CDR2 YDEGEE. Trimming removed 7 bases from V and 5 bases from J, with 10 bases in between. This CDR3 has 11 residues. The chain's CDR3 is CASPRGDEQYF. CDR3 DNA sequence: TGTGCCAGCCCTAGGGGGGACGAGCAGTACTTC.

This rearrangement joins TRBV30 to TRBJ2-1; D is possibly TRBD2 (5 bases). CDR1 is GTSNPN and CDR2 is SVGIG in the germline V gene (reference sequence). CDR3 size: 14 residues. V dropped 2 bases and J dropped 6 bases, with 14 bases sitting between them. The CDR3: CAWSSRRACNEQFF. CDR3 nucleotide sequence: TGTGCCTGGAGTTCACGGCGGGCCTGCAATGAGCAGTTCTTC.

The chain links TRBV15 to TRBJ1-2; D remains unclear. V shed 0 bases and J shed 2 bases, with 10 bases lying between them. CDR1 is LNHNV, CDR2 YYDKDF, per germline (reference sequence). This CDR3 has 15 residues. CDR3 in amino acids: CATSRDRATNYGYTF. The CDR3 nucleotides are TGTGCCACCAGCAGAGATAGAGCGACAAACTATGGCTACACCTTC.

The V and J genes are TRBV14 and TRBJ2-7, with 7 nucleotides matching TRBD1. J was trimmed by 0 bases and V by 0 bases; bases with no gene match: 5. CDR1 and CDR2 (germline): SGHDN, FVKESK. This CDR3 is built from 16 residues. This CDR3 reads CASSQEGQAPSYEQYF. The CDR3 DNA is TGTGCCAGCAGCCAAGAAGGACAGGCACCCTCCTACGAGCAGTACTTC.

The V gene is TRBV5-6, the J gene TRBJ1-1, with D possibly being TRBD1 (5 bases). CDR1 and CDR2 (germline): SGHDT, YYEEEE. The CDR3 has 17 residues. V was shortened by 4 bases and J by 0 bases, with 19 bases between the two germline ends. CDR3 protein: CASSPDTGTEMNTEAFF. CDR3 DNA: TGTGCCAGCAGCCCAGACACCGGGACGGAAATGAACACTGAAGCTTTCTTT.

The rearrangement links TRBV6-4 to TRBJ2-3; 8 positions match TRBD1. The CDR3 spans 13 residues. The germline gives CDR1 MRHNA, CDR2 SNTAGT. J was trimmed by 6 bases and V by 4 bases; bases with no gene match: 3. The CDR3 bases are TGTGCCAGCAGTGTACGACAGGGGGATACGCAGTATTTT. It translates to CASSVRQGDTQYF.

The chain recombines TRBV10-3 with TRBJ1-1, with 7 bases identical to TRBD1. The trim removed 2 bases at V and 6 bases at J, leaving 9 bases unmatched. Germline-derived CDR1 and CDR2 are ENHRY and SYGVKD. This CDR3 contains 15 residues. The CDR3 region has the DNA TGTGCCATCAGTGAGCGCTTGACAGGGCCTCCTGAAGCTTTCTTT. Protein product: CAISERLTGPPEAFF.

J is TRBJ1-1 and V is TRBV10-3; D unclear. Trimming took 6 bases from V and 6 from J, leaving 11 bases between them. The CDR3 length is 12 residues. Germline V lookup: CDR1 ENHRY, CDR2 SYGVKD. As DNA, the CDR3 is TGTGCCATCAGCCGATCTATCTCTGAAGCTTTCTTT. This encodes CAISRSISEAFF.

The rearrangement uses TRBV7-2 and TRBJ2-7; 12 nucleotides agree with TRBD2. The germline V gene encodes CDR1 SGHTA and CDR2 FQGNSA. With 5 bases clipped from V and 5 bases from J, the junction kept 7 bases outside the gene matches. The CDR3 covers 15 residues. The CDR3 DNA is TGTGCCAGCAGCCCCCGGACTAGCGGGAAAGACGAGCAGTACTTC. As protein: CASSPRTSGKDEQYF. Supplemented by reference TRBV7-2 and TRBJ2-7, the full variable domain reads GAGVSQSPSNKVTEKGKDVELRCDPISGHTALYWYRQSLGQGLEFLIYFQGNSAPDKSGLPSDRFSAERTGGSVSTLTIQRTQQEDSAVYLCASSPRTSGKDEQYFGPGTRLTVT.

The chain joins TRBV16 to TRBJ1-2; no clear D. Germline CDR1 is KGHSY and CDR2 is FQNENV. The CDR3 has 13 residues. Trimming took 4 bases from V and 3 from J, leaving 9 bases between them. Here the CDR3 DNA reads TGTGCCAGCAGCCTGCGGCCTGACTATGGCTACACCTTC. Its translation: CASSLRPDYGYTF.

The chain recombines TRBV7-2 with TRBJ2-1; D possibly corresponds to TRBD2 (5 bases). This CDR3 spans 15 amino acids. The V gene's germline CDR1 is SGHTA and CDR2 FQGNSA. Trimming stripped 5 bases from V and 10 bases from J, with 21 bases between. For the CDR3, the DNA is TGTGCCAGCAGCCAAACTAGTAGGGCCTCATGGGAGCAGTTCTTC. This codes for CASSQTSRASWEQFF.

The chain recombines TRBV7-2 with TRBJ2-7; weak D call: TRBD2 (5 bases). V shed 1 base and J shed 4 bases, with 11 bases lying between them. The CDR3 length is 14 residues. Germline CDR1 SGHTA, CDR2 FQGNSA. The CDR3 DNA reads as TGTGCCAGCAGCTTAGATTATAGCGTGTACGAGCAGTACTTC. Translating gives CASSLDYSVYEQYF.

In DNA, the CDR3 is TGTGCCAGCAGCGGCAACAGGGGGACCTACGAGCAGTACTTC. Protein sequence: CASSGNRGTYEQYF. This sequence joins TRBV9 and TRBJ2-7, with 8 bases lining up with TRBD1. Germline V gene sequence: CDR1 SGDLS, CDR2 YYNGEE. The CDR3 covers 14 residues. Trimming took 3 bases from V and 2 from J; bases not matched to a gene: 4.

The gene calls are TRBV15 and TRBJ2-7; TRBD1 matches at 9 bases. Losses at the gene ends were 3 bases for V and 1 base for J; bases not matched to a gene: 4. The CDR3 totals 15 residues. Germline-derived CDR1 and CDR2 are LNHNV and YYDKDF (reference sequence). The chain's CDR3 is CATSRTGQGSYEQYF. CDR3 in DNA: TGTGCCACCAGCAGGACGGGACAGGGATCCTACGAGCAGTACTTC.